A selection of T cell receptor beta chains follows, all from one sample in a study of blood T cell repertoires in COVID-19. TCRdb keeps only in-frame clones here, not all; method: immunoSEQ multiplex PCR. This table has 150,000 to 200,000 clones, about 85% appearing once. Source material: peripheral blood. The receptors were gathered from a man between 65 and 80 years old who had recovered from COVID-19. The CDR3 runs from the conserved cysteine through the conserved F or W. The D gene is left open where the match is weak. A clone size is listed for some rows: how often the clone was seen (once, few, many), or a class if it is expanded.

J gene: TRBJ1-1; D gene: NA; clone size: NA; V gene: TRBV5-1; CDR3 DNA: TGCGCCAGCAGCCCGCGGGACGGCCGGAACACTGAAGCTTTCTTT; CDR3 protein: CASSPRDGRNTEAFF
J gene: TRBJ1-2; D gene: NA; clone size: NA; V gene: TRBV28; CDR3 DNA: TGTGCCAGCAGTTCTCCCGACAGGCCAAATGGCTACACCTTC; CDR3 protein: CASSSPDRPNGYTF
J gene: TRBJ2-2; D gene: NA; clone size: NA; V gene: TRBV5-1; CDR3 DNA: TGCGCCAGCAGCCGTGGTATATGGGAGAGGAACACCGGGGAGCTGTTTTTT; CDR3 protein: CASSRGIWERNTGELFF
J gene: TRBJ2-7; D gene: TRBD2; clone size: once; V gene: TRBV6-2/TRBV6-3; CDR3 DNA: TGTGCCAGCAGTTACCTCTCTAGCGGGAGTATCGAGCAGTACTTC; CDR3 protein: CASSYLSSGSIEQYF
J gene: TRBJ2-3; D gene: NA; clone size: NA; V gene: TRBV24-1; CDR3 DNA: TGTGCCACCAGTGACCCCCAGACAAGATCCCACACAGATACGCAGTATTTT; CDR3 protein: CATSDPQTRSHTDTQYF
J gene: TRBJ2-7; D gene: NA; clone size: NA; V gene: TRBV25-1; CDR3 DNA: TGTGCCAGCAGTGCGCCAACAGTAACCTACGAGCAGTACTTC; CDR3 protein: CASSAPTVTYEQYF
J gene: TRBJ1-5; D gene: NA; clone size: NA; V gene: TRBV2; CDR3 DNA: TGTGCCAGCAGTGAAAACAGGGGCAATCAGCCCCAGCATTTT; CDR3 protein: CASSENRGNQPQHF
J gene: TRBJ2-1; D gene: TRBD2; clone size: NA; V gene: TRBV3-1/TRBV3-2; CDR3 DNA: TGTGCCAGCAGCCTTAACCCGGGCGGAGGACTAGCGGGCTATGAGCAGTTCTTC; CDR3 protein: CASSLNPGGGLAGYEQFF
J gene: TRBJ1-4; D gene: NA; clone size: NA; V gene: TRBV18; CDR3 DNA: TGTGCCAGCTCACCGATCCGGGAATGGTCTAATGAAAAACTGTTTTTT; CDR3 protein: CASSPIREWSNEKLFF
J gene: TRBJ2-3; D gene: TRBD2; clone size: NA; V gene: TRBV9; CDR3 DNA: TGTGCCAGCAGCGCCGCCCGTGGGCTAGCGGGAGGGAGAGATACGCAGTATTTT; CDR3 protein: CASSAARGLAGGRDTQYF
J gene: TRBJ2-7; D gene: NA; clone size: once; V gene: TRBV20-1; CDR3 DNA: TGCAGTGCGGGAGGGGGATACGAGCAGTACTTC; CDR3 protein: CSAGGGYEQYF
J gene: TRBJ1-1; D gene: NA; clone size: NA; V gene: TRBV29-1; CDR3 DNA: TGCAGCGTTGAACGGCAGGAGAACACTGAAGCTTTCTTT; CDR3 protein: CSVERQENTEAFF
J gene: TRBJ2-3; D gene: TRBD2; clone size: NA; V gene: TRBV3-1/TRBV3-2; CDR3 DNA: TGTGCCAGCAGCCCTTTAGCGGGAGGGCCTACAGATACGCAGTATTTT; CDR3 protein: CASSPLAGGPTDTQYF
J gene: TRBJ1-1; D gene: TRBD1; clone size: NA; V gene: TRBV11-3; CDR3 DNA: TGTGCCAGCAGCTTCCCCGGGACAGATGAAGCTTTCTTT; CDR3 protein: CASSFPGTDEAFF
J gene: TRBJ2-7; D gene: TRBD1; clone size: NA; V gene: TRBV5-1; CDR3 DNA: TGCGCCAGCAGCTTGAGTTCGGGACAGGGTCACTACGAGCAGTACTTC; CDR3 protein: CASSLSSGQGHYEQYF
J gene: TRBJ2-5; D gene: TRBD2; clone size: NA; V gene: TRBV18; CDR3 DNA: TGTGCCAGCTCGCGGACTAGCGGGAACCAAGAGACCCAGTACTTC; CDR3 protein: CASSRTSGNQETQYF
J gene: TRBJ2-1; D gene: TRBD1; clone size: NA; V gene: TRBV23-1; CDR3 DNA: TGCGCCAGCAACCGGGACAGGGGTGATGAGCAGTTCTTC; CDR3 protein: CASNRDRGDEQFF
J gene: TRBJ2-1; D gene: NA; clone size: NA; V gene: TRBV9; CDR3 DNA: TGTGCCAGCAGCGTAGATGGCAGGGATTGGGATGAGCAGTTCTTC; CDR3 protein: CASSVDGRDWDEQFF
J gene: TRBJ1-1; D gene: NA; clone size: NA; V gene: TRBV5-4; CDR3 DNA: TGTGCCAGCAGCCAAGGACAGACCCTGGGGACTGAAGCTTTCTTT; CDR3 protein: CASSQGQTLGTEAFF
J gene: TRBJ2-7; D gene: TRBD2; clone size: once; V gene: TRBV10-2; CDR3 DNA: TGCGCCAGCAGTGAGTCGGGAGGGAGGGCCTACTACGAGCAGTACTTC; CDR3 protein: CASSESGGRAYYEQYF
J gene: TRBJ2-3; D gene: TRBD1; clone size: NA; V gene: TRBV5-6; CDR3 DNA: TGTGCCAGCAGCTTGCCGGGACAGAGCACAGATACGCAGTATTTT; CDR3 protein: CASSLPGQSTDTQYF
J gene: TRBJ2-6; D gene: NA; clone size: NA; V gene: TRBV18; CDR3 DNA: TGTGCCAGCTCACCACCGGCAGGCGGGGCTGGGGCCAACGTCCTGACTTTC; CDR3 protein: CASSPPAGGAGANVLTF
J gene: TRBJ2-5; D gene: NA; clone size: NA; V gene: TRBV3-1/TRBV3-2; CDR3 DNA: TGTGCCAGCAGCCAGGATCGGTCCATCTCGGGGCAAGAGACCCAGTACTTC; CDR3 protein: CASSQDRSISGQETQYF